This T cell receptor beta chain was sequenced during a study of blood T cell repertoires in COVID-19 (dated by TCRdb to the early 2020s). Study-level background: Collaborator samples came from the United States, Italy and Spain and covered acute and convalescent phases of COVID-19. The prospective study material was composed of cDNA or gDNA derived from T cells, B-cell-depleted T cells, or PBMCs. The dataset comprised deeply sampled blood TCRbeta repertoires from subjects exposed to, actively infected with, or recovered from COVID-19. The repertoires were released in a freely available public database meant as a resource for research on the immune response to SARS-CoV-2. The samples were drawn from two sources: the first 160 participants of the ongoing ImmuneRACE study, and 1,200 or so subjects contributed by 6 global collaborators. The sample metadata nearly always contained a de-identified subject ID, COVID-19 status, age in years and sex. Where available, HLA class I and class II types were taken from metadata supplied by the sample provider and were not determined by assay-based typing.

The study at large found these results: The amount of clinical and demographic metadata varied by source and participant and was provided uncurated.

TCRbeta CDR3 regions were amplified from genomic DNA by means of the immunoSEQ Assay, a bias-controlled multiplex PCR. The published analysis was carried out like this. The number of nucleated cells in each sample was estimated from the amplification of reference gene primers within the assay. To quantify the absolute abundance of each unique TCRbeta CDR3 rearrangement, sequence reads were collapsed and filtered. For each sample, productive Simpson clonality was calculated as the square root of Simpson's diversity index across productive rearrangements. TCRdb carries this immuneACCESS record with in-frame sequences only. Its versions omit some clonotypes, under half of them owing to an unresolved V gene in the studies checked, with the rest unexplained. The D gene and trimming were derived from the DNA, and the V and J assignments and clone size from that table. This sample holds about 410,000 clones; 90% were observed only once. The ten largest clones capture roughly 0.66% of the sample.

To note about this clone: This clone's antigen is unknown. Base-call qualities are not available, and no considerably larger clone is one nucleotide away.

In the prospective study, participants were about 18 to 100 years old, resided in about two dozen geographic areas of the United States, and were enrolled through a virtual design. Cohort assignment in the prospective study relied on participant-reported clinical history from a screening survey and a study questionnaire. Recovered participants in ImmuneRACE Cohort 3 were defined by two consecutive negative NP/OP PCR tests, clearance by a healthcare professional, or resolution of symptoms. Each participant in the prospective study had whole blood, serum and a nasopharyngeal or oropharyngeal swab collected by mobile phlebotomists. Participants in the prospective study had the option to provide additional blood draws and questionnaires over a 2-month period. Blood samples from the prospective study were shipped frozen or at room temperature prior to DNA extraction. The TCR was taken from a man between 18 and 35 years old who had recovered from COVID-19. The sample taken for sequencing was PBMCs or T cells enriched from blood (not recorded which).

Here is the DNA: TGTGCCAGCAGGGGACCGGGACTGGGCTATGGCTACACCTTC. It translates to CASRGPGLGYGYTF. The chain was built from TRBV6-5 and TRBJ1-2; TRBD1 could be the D gene, as 5 bases match. The trim is 6 bases for V and 4 bases for J, with a gap of 15 bases between the germline ends. Sequences MNHEY (CDR1) and SVGAGI (CDR2) are obtained from the germline V gene. From the cysteine through the phenylalanine, the CDR3 covers 14 amino acids. This entry keeps only the CDR3 DNA: 42 bases, framed from base 1.